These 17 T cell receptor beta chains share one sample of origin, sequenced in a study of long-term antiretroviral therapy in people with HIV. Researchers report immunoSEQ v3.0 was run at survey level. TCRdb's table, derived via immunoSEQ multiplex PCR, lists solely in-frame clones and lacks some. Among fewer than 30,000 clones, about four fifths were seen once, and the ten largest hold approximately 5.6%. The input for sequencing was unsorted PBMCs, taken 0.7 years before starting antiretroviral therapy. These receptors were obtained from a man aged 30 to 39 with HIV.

CDR3 residues: CASSGGTATTYEQYF. The CDR3 DNA sequence: TGCGCCAGCAGCGGCGGGACAGCTACAACCTACGAGCAGTACTTC. The gene calls are TRBV5-1 and TRBJ2-7; D possibly corresponds to TRBD1 (7 bases). CDR3 length: 15 residues. V lost 4 bases, J lost 2 bases, and 16 bases lay in between. The germline V gene encodes CDR1 SGHRS and CDR2 YFSETQ.

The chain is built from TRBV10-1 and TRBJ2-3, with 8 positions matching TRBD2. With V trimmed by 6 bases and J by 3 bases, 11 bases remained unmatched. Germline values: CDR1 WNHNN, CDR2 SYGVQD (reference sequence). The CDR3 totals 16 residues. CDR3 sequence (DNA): TGCGCCAGCAGCCCACTAGCGGATGGAGAGACAGATACGCAGTATTTT. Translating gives CASSPLADGETDTQYF.

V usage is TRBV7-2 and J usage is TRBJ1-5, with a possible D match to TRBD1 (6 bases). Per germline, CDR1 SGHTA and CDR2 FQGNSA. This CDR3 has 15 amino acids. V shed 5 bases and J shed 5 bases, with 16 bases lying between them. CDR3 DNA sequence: TGTGCCAGCAGCCCCCGTAGGGGGTGGGATCAGCCCCAGCATTTT. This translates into CASSPRRGWDQPQHF.

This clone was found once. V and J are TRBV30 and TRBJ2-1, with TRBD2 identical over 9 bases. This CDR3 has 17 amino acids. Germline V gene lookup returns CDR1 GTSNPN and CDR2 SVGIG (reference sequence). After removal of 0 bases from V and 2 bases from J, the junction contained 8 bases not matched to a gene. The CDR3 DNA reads TGTGCCTGGAGTGTACCAACTAGCGGGCTAACCTACAATGAGCAGTTCTTC. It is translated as CAWSVPTSGLTYNEQFF.

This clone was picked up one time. In DNA form, the CDR3 reads TGTGCCAGCAGTAACCGGGACAGATCCTACGAGCAGTACTTC. Translation gives CASSNRDRSYEQYF. The chain joins TRBV6-6 to TRBJ2-7; 7 nucleotides line up with TRBD1. Germline V CDR1 and CDR2: MNHNY, SVGAGI (reference sequence). V trimming: 5 bases; J trimming: 1 base; junction bases outside the gene matches: 5. CDR3 length equals 14 residues.

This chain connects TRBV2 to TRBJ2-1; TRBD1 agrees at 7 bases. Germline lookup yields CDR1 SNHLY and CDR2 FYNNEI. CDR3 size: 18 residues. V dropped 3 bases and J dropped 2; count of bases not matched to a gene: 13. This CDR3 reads CASSDRGSGNGPYNEQFF. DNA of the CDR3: TGTGCCAGCAGTGACAGGGGGTCAGGGAATGGACCCTACAATGAGCAGTTCTTC. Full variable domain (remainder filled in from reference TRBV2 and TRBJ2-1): EPEVTQTPSHQVTQMGQEVILRCVPISNHLYFYWYRQILGQKVEFLVSFYNNEISEKSEIFDDQFSVERPDGSNFTLKIRSTKLEDSAMYFCASSDRGSGNGPYNEQFFGPGTRLTVL.

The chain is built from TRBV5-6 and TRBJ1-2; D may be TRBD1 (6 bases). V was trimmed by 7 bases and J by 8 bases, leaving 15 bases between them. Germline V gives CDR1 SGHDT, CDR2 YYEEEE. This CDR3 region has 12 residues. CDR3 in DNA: TGTGCCAGCTCCCGGGGGCGCGACGGCTACACCTTC. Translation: CASSRGRDGYTF.

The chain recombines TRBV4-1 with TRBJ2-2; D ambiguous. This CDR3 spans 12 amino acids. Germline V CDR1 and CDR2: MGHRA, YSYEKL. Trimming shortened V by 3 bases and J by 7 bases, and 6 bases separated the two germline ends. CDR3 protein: CASSHESGELFF. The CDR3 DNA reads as TGCGCCAGCAGCCACGAGAGCGGGGAGCTGTTTTTT.

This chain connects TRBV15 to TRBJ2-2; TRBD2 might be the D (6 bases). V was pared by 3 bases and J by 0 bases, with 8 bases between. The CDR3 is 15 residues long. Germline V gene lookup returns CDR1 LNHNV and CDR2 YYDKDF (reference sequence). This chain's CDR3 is CATSRDYPNTGELFF. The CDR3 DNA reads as TGTGCCACCAGCAGGGACTACCCGAACACCGGGGAGCTGTTTTTT. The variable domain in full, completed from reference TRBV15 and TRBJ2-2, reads DAMVIQNPRYQVTQFGKPVTLSCSQTLNHNVMYWYQQKSSQAPKLLFHYYDKDFNNEADTPDNFQSRRPNTSFCFLDIRSPGLGDTAMYLCATSRDYPNTGELFFGEGSRLTVL.

As DNA, the CDR3 is TGTGCCAGCAGGAGGACAGCCCGGAGCACAGATACGCAGTATTTT. Translating gives CASRRTARSTDTQYF. The V call is TRBV6-1, the J call TRBJ2-3, with D possibly TRBD1 on 6 matching bases. CDR3 size: 15 residues. The germline V gene has CDR1 MNHNS and CDR2 SASEGT. The V end was cut by 6 bases, the J end by 0 bases, with 13 bases between.

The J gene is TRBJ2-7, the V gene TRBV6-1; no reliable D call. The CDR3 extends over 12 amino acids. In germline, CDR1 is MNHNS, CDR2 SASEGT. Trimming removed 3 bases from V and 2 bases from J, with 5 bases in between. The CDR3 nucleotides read TGTGCCAGCAGTGAGCTAGCCTACGAGCAGTACTTC. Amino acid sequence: CASSELAYEQYF.

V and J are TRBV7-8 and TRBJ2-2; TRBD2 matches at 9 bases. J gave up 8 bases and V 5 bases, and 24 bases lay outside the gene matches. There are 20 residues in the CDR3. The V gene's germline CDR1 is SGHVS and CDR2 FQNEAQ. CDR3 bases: TGTGCCAGCAGCCCGCTTGGGGGGTTTAGCGGGGGCGCCTCGGGAGGGGAGCTGTTTTTT. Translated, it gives CASSPLGGFSGGASGGELFF.

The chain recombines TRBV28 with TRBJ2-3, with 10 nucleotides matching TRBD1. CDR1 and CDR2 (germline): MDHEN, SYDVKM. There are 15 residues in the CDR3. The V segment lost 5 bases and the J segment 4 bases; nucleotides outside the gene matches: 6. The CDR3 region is CASSPDRGRPDTQYF. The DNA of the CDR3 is TGTGCCAGCAGTCCCGACAGGGGGCGCCCAGATACGCAGTATTTT. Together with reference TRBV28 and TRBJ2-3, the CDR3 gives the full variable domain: DVKVTQSSRYLVKRTGEKVFLECVQDMDHENMFWYRQDPGLGLRLIYFSYDVKMKEKGDIPEGYSVSREKKERFSLILESASTNQTSMYLCASSPDRGRPDTQYFGPGTRLTVL.

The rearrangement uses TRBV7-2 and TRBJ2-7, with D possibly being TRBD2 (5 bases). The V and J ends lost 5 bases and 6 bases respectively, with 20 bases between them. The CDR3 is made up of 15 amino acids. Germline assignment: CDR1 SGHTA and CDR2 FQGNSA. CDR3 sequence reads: CASSILSGLGSEQYF. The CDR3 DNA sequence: TGTGCCAGCAGCATTCTTTCGGGGTTAGGCAGCGAGCAGTACTTC.

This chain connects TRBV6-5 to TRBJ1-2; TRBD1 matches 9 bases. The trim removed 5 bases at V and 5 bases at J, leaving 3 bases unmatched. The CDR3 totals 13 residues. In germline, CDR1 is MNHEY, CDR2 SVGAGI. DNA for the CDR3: TGTGCCAGCAGTCGGACAGGGGAGTATGGCTACACCTTC. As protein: CASSRTGEYGYTF.

In DNA form, the CDR3 reads TGTGCCAGCAGTTGGGGCAGGGGGCCAAGGGAGCAGTTCTTC. Protein product: CASSWGRGPREQFF. The chain recombines TRBV28 with TRBJ2-1; 8 nucleotides line up with TRBD1. The CDR3 has 14 amino acids. Germline CDR1 MDHEN, CDR2 SYDVKM. With 4 bases clipped from V and 10 bases from J, the junction kept 9 bases outside the gene matches.

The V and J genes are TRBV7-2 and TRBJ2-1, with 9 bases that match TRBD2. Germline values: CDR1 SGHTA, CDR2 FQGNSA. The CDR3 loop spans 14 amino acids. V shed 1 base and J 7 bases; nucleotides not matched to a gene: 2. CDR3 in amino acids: CASSLGSGSNEQFF. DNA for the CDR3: TGTGCCAGCAGCTTAGGTAGCGGGAGTAATGAGCAGTTCTTC.